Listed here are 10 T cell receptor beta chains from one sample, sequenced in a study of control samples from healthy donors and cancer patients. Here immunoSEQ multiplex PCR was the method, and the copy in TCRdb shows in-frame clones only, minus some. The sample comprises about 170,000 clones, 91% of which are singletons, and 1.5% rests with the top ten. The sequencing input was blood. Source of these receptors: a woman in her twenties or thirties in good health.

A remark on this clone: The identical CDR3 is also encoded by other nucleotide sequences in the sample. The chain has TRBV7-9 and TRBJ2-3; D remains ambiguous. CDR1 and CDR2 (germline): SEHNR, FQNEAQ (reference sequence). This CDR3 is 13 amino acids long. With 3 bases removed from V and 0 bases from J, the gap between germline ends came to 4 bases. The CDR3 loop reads CASSFASTDTQYF. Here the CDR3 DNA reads TGTGCCAGCAGCTTTGCGAGCACAGATACGCAGTATTTT.

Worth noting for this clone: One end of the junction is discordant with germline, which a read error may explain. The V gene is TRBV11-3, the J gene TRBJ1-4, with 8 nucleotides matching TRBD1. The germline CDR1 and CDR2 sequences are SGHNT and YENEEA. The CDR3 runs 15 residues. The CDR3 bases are TGTGCCAGCAGTTTAGGGACAGGAACTAATGAAAAACTGTTTTTT. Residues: CASSLGTGTNEKLFF. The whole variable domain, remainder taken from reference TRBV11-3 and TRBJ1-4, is EAGVVQSPRYKIIEKKQPVAFWCNPISGHNTLYWYLQNLGQGPELLIRYENEEAVDDSQLPKDRFSAERLKGVDSTLKIQPAELGDSAVYLCASSLGTGTNEKLFFGSGTQLSVL.

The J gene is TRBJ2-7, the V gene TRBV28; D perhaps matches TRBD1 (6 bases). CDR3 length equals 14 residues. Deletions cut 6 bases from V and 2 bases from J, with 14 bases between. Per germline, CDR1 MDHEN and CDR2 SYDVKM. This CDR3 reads CASRAGTPAYEQYF. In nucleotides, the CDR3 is TGTGCCAGCAGGGCCGGGACACCGGCCTACGAGCAGTACTTC.

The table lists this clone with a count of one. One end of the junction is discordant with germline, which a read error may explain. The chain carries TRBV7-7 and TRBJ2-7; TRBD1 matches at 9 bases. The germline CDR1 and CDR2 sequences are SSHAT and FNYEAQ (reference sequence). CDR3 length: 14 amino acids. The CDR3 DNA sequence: TGTGCTAGCAGCGCCGGGACAGGGTCGTACGAGCAGTACTTC. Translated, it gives CASSAGTGSYEQYF. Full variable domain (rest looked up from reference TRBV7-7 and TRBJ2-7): GAGVSQSPRYKVTKRGQDVTLRCDPISSHATLYWYQQALGQGPEFLTYFNYEAQPDKSGLPSDRFSAERPEGSISTLTIQRTEQRDSAMYRCASSAGTGSYEQYFGPGTRLTVT.

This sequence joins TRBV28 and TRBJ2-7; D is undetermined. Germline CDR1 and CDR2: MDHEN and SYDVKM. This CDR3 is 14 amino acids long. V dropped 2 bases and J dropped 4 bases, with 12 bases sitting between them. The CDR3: CASSLGLVGYEQYF. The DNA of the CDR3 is TGTGCCAGCAGTTTAGGTCTAGTTGGATACGAGCAGTACTTC.

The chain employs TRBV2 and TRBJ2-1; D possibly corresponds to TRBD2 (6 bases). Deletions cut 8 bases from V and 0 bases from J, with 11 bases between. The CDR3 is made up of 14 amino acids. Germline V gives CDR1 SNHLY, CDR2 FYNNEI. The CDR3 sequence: CASGERASYNEQFF. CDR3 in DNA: TGTGCCAGCGGGGAGCGGGCCTCCTACAATGAGCAGTTCTTC.

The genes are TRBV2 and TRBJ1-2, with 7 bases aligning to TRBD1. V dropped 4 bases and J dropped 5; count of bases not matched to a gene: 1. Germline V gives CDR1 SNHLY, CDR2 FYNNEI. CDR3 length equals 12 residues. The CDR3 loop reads CASSAGQYGYTF. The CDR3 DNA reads TGTGCCAGCAGTGCGGGACAGTATGGCTACACCTTC.

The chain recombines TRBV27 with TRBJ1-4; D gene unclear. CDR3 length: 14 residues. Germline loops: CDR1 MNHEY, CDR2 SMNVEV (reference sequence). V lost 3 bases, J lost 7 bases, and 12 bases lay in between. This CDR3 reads CASSFLRAGEKLFF. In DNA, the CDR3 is TGTGCCAGCAGTTTCCTTAGAGCGGGTGAAAAACTGTTTTTT.

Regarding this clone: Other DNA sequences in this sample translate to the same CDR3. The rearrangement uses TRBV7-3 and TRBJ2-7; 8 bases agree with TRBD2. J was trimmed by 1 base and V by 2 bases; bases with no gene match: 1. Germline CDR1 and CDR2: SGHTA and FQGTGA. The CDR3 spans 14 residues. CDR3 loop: CASSLAGGSYEQYF. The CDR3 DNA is TGTGCCAGCAGCTTAGCGGGAGGTTCCTACGAGCAGTACTTC.

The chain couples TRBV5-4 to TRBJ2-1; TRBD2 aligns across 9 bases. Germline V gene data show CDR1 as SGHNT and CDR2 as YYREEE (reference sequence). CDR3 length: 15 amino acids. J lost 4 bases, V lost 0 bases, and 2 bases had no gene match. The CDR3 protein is CASSLGAGGYNEQFF. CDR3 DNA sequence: TGTGCCAGCAGCTTGGGAGCGGGAGGATACAATGAGCAGTTCTTC.